This T cell receptor beta chain is from a study of blood T cell repertoires in COVID-19. Profiled with immunoSEQ multiplex PCR; TCRdb holds only in-frame clones, not every one. Here the sample spans approximately 50,000 clones, roughly 90% being singletons. The V gene's germline CDR1 is LNHDA and CDR2 SQIVND (reference sequence). The CDR3 consists of 13 residues. Trimming took 10 bases from V and 1 from J, leaving 10 bases between them. The chain has TRBV19 and TRBJ2-2, with a weak D call TRBD1 (6 bases). This TCR came from a human donor in a cohort sampled during active COVID-19. Sequencing input: peripheral blood. The CDR3, as DNA: TGTGCCACCTCGGGACAGAACACCGGGGAGCTGTTTTTT. This sequence encodes CATSGQNTGELFF. The full variable domain, its missing parts supplied by reference TRBV19 and TRBJ2-2, is DGGITQSPKYLFRKEGQNVTLSCEQNLNHDAMYWYRQDPGQGLRLIYYSQIVNDFQKGDIAEGYSVSREKKESFPLTVTSAQKNPTAFYLCATSGQNTGELFFGEGSRLTVL.